The 29 T cell receptor beta chains in this list originate from one sample, sequenced in a study of blood T cell repertoires in COVID-19. Method: immunoSEQ multiplex PCR; TCRdb's copy keeps in-frame clones and lacks some. The sample comprises 650,000 to 800,000 clones, 85% to 90% of which are singletons, and about 0.24% rests with the top ten. The source material was peripheral blood. The receptors here all came from a woman younger than 35 with acute or convalescent COVID-19.

V and J are TRBV5-1 and TRBJ2-3; TRBD2 matches at 9 bases. CDR1 and CDR2 from the germline V gene are SGHRS and YFSETQ. Trimming cost V 6 bases and J 6 bases; bases outside gene matches: 11. The CDR3 spans 15 residues. CDR3 nucleotides: TGCGCCAGCAAAAGGATAGCGGGGGTGTCGGATACGCAGTATTTT. Encoded protein: CASKRIAGVSDTQYF.

J is TRBJ1-4 and V is TRBV7-2; a weak D match, TRBD1 (6 bases). Between the trimmed V and J ends, which lost 3 bases and 4 bases, there was a span of 15 bases. Germline V gene sequence: CDR1 SGHTA, CDR2 FQGNSA. The CDR3 extends over 16 amino acids. The chain's CDR3 is CASSFNGGAVNEKLFF. Written as DNA, the CDR3 is TGTGCCAGCAGCTTCAATGGGGGCGCAGTTAATGAAAAACTGTTTTTT.

The chain uses TRBV21-1 and TRBJ1-1; the table calls TRBD1, which could not be checked here. TRBV21-1 is flagged as a pseudogene. This CDR3 is 19 amino acids long. The CDR3 loop reads CASSNLGRGDRRRITEAFF. DNA for the CDR3: TGTGCCAGCAGCAATCTCGGTCGCGGGGACAGAAGGCGGATCACTGAAGCTTTCTTT.

The chain couples TRBV7-8 to TRBJ2-5, with TRBD1 identical over 7 bases. The V segment lost 4 bases and the J segment 5 bases; nucleotides outside the gene matches: 4. In germline, CDR1 is SGHVS, CDR2 FQNEAQ. The CDR3 consists of 13 residues. CDR3 in DNA: TGTGCCAGCAGCTACAGGGGTCCGGAGACCCAGTACTTC. It translates to CASSYRGPETQYF.

The chain employs TRBV6-6 and TRBJ2-5; 8 bases match TRBD2. The CDR3 extends over 20 amino acids. Per the germline V gene, CDR1 is MNHNY and CDR2 is SVGAGI (reference sequence). Germline trimming cut 6 bases from V and 3 bases from J; bases unmatched to any gene: 24. CDR3: CASSPNVGLVRGPSEETQYF. CDR3 in DNA: TGTGCCAGCAGCCCGAATGTGGGACTAGTCCGAGGGCCATCTGAAGAGACCCAGTACTTC.

In this sample, this clone turned up once. The chain has TRBV27 and TRBJ2-7; 8 positions agree with TRBD2. CDR3 length: 14 residues. The germline V gene encodes CDR1 MNHEY and CDR2 SMNVEV (reference sequence). Trimming at V came to 2 bases and at J to 3 bases, leaving 3 bases not matched to a gene. The CDR3 is CASSLAGGGYEQYF. CDR3 bases: TGTGCCAGCAGTTTAGCGGGGGGAGGCTACGAGCAGTACTTC.

Only one count was recorded for this clone. This sequence joins TRBV19 and TRBJ1-5, with a possible D match to TRBD1 (6 bases). Germline values: CDR1 LNHDA, CDR2 SQIVND (reference sequence). The V end was cut by 3 bases, the J end by 6 bases, with 12 bases between. The CDR3 length is 14 residues. The CDR3 DNA follows: TGTGCCAGTAGTATGAGACAGGTTGGTCAGCCCCAGCATTTT. This codes for CASSMRQVGQPQHF.

The chain combines TRBV7-9 with TRBJ1-2; 9 bases are shared with TRBD1. Germline V gene lookup returns CDR1 SEHNR and CDR2 FQNEAQ (reference sequence). V shed 2 bases, J shed 3 bases, and the junction held 7 bases outside the gene matches. The CDR3 has 16 residues. DNA for the CDR3: TGTGCCAGCAGCTTAAGAGGGACAGGGCTTGACTATGGCTACACCTTC. Protein sequence: CASSLRGTGLDYGYTF.

This clone was seen once. This chain links TRBV11-2 with TRBJ2-7; 8 positions agree with TRBD2. CDR3 length equals 14 residues. Germline values: CDR1 SGHAT, CDR2 FQNNGV. V shed 0 bases, J shed 6 bases, and the junction held 4 bases outside the gene matches. The CDR3 DNA is TGTGCCAGCAGCTTAGATGTGCGGGGGGTCGAGCAGTACTTC. It specifies CASSLDVRGVEQYF.

CDR3: CASRYRASNQPQHF. CDR3 coding DNA: TGTGCCAGCAGATACAGGGCTAGCAATCAGCCCCAGCATTTT. The chain has TRBV2 and TRBJ1-5; possible D gene TRBD1, 6 bases. V lost 6 bases and J 0 bases, leaving 9 bases between the germline ends. In germline, CDR1 is SNHLY, CDR2 FYNNEI. The CDR3 covers 14 residues.

V usage is TRBV5-1 and J usage is TRBJ2-7, with 9 nucleotides matching TRBD1. V shed 3 bases and J 3 bases; nucleotides not matched to a gene: 7. Germline CDR1 is SGHRS and CDR2 is YFSETQ. The CDR3 totals 15 residues. The CDR3 bases are TGCGCCAGCAGCTCCGCCGGGACAGGGAACTACGAGCAGTACTTC. Amino acids: CASSSAGTGNYEQYF.

V and J are TRBV5-1 and TRBJ1-4; 7 nucleotides match TRBD1. There are 14 residues in the CDR3. J lost 7 bases, V lost 0 bases, and 3 bases had no gene match. Germline V gives CDR1 SGHRS, CDR2 YFSETQ. The CDR3 reads CASSLDRGGEKLFF. The CDR3 DNA sequence: TGCGCCAGCAGCTTGGACAGGGGAGGTGAAAAACTGTTTTTT.

The rearrangement uses TRBV5-5 and TRBJ2-1; 7 positions agree with TRBD2. Germline V CDR1 and CDR2: SGHKS, YYEKEE (reference sequence). Unmatched junction bases numbered 11, after V lost 4 bases and J lost 1 base. The CDR3 has 17 residues. The CDR3 DNA sequence: TGTGCCAGCAGCCGGCACACTAGCGAGGGTTCCTACAATGAGCAGTTCTTC. Protein: CASSRHTSEGSYNEQFF.

The genes are TRBV30 and TRBJ2-2, with 7 bases lining up with TRBD1. This CDR3 spans 13 amino acids. Germline CDR1 is GTSNPN and CDR2 is SVGIG (reference sequence). Losses at the gene ends were 0 bases for V and 5 bases for J; bases not matched to a gene: 0. CDR3 protein: CAWSVQGTGELFF. The CDR3 nucleotides are TGTGCCTGGAGTGTACAGGGGACCGGGGAGCTGTTTTTT.

V and J are TRBV7-9 and TRBJ1-1; the match to TRBD1 covers 9 bases. This CDR3 is built from 18 residues. V shed 6 bases and J 4 bases; nucleotides not matched to a gene: 18. Germline V gene sequence: CDR1 SEHNR, CDR2 FQNEAQ (reference sequence). In nucleotides, the CDR3 is TGTGCCAGCAGTAATACGGGACAGGGTAGTGTTCGGGGCACTGAAGCTTTCTTT. It encodes CASSNTGQGSVRGTEAFF.

This rearrangement joins TRBV5-1 to TRBJ1-2; D is undetermined. Between the trimmed V and J ends, which lost 2 bases and 4 bases, there was a span of 12 bases. Germline V gene sequence: CDR1 SGHRS, CDR2 YFSETQ. This CDR3 contains 14 residues. Here the CDR3 reads CASSFNPGFYGYTF. Written as DNA, the CDR3 is TGCGCCAGCAGCTTTAATCCAGGATTCTATGGCTACACCTTC.

The chain couples TRBV4-2 to TRBJ1-1, with D perhaps matching TRBD1 (6 bases). Deletions cut 4 bases from V and 1 base from J, with 13 bases between. CDR1 is LGHNA and CDR2 is YNFKEQ in the germline V gene. The CDR3 sequence is 15 residues long. CDR3 residues: CASSRGLGGNTEAFF. DNA of the CDR3: TGTGCCAGCAGCCGGGGCCTAGGGGGGAACACTGAAGCTTTCTTT.

This clone appeared once. This rearrangement joins TRBV10-3 to TRBJ2-7; a possible D gene is TRBD1 (6 bases). Trimming took 2 bases from V and 3 from J, leaving 14 bases between them. Germline CDR1 is ENHRY and CDR2 is SYGVKD. This CDR3 is built from 15 residues. The DNA for the CDR3 is TGTGCCATCAGTGAGGTCGGCAGGGGATTCTACGAGCAGTACTTC. This gives the protein CAISEVGRGFYEQYF.

J is TRBJ2-7 and V is TRBV27, with 10 positions matching TRBD1. Trimming removed 6 bases from V and 6 bases from J; junction bases left unmatched: 8. The CDR3 consists of 14 residues. Per germline, CDR1 MNHEY and CDR2 SMNVEV (reference sequence). CDR3 residues: CASRYGDRGSEQYF. CDR3 sequence (DNA): TGTGCCAGCAGGTACGGGGACAGGGGTTCCGAGCAGTACTTC.

This rearrangement joins TRBV19 to TRBJ1-5, with D perhaps TRBD1 (5 bases). V lost 5 bases to trimming and J lost 3 bases, with 17 bases between them. This CDR3 is built from 16 residues. CDR1 and CDR2 (germline): LNHDA, SQIVND (reference sequence). The CDR3 here is CASSRILQEPNQPQHF. The DNA of the CDR3 is TGTGCCAGTAGTCGTATACTACAGGAGCCCAATCAGCCCCAGCATTTT.

The CDR3 sequence is CASSYRQGRTGNTIYF. CDR3 in DNA: TGTGCCAGCAGCTACCGACAGGGTAGGACTGGAAACACCATATATTTT. The J gene is TRBJ1-3, the V gene TRBV7-6; TRBD1 aligns across 7 bases. Germline CDR1 reads SGHVS; CDR2 reads FNYEAQ. The V segment lost 4 bases and the J segment 2 bases; nucleotides outside the gene matches: 8. There are 16 residues in the CDR3.

The rearrangement links TRBV11-1 to TRBJ1-4, with 9 bases lining up with TRBD1. Per the germline V gene, CDR1 is SGHAT and CDR2 is FQDESV (reference sequence). CDR3 length: 14 amino acids. J was trimmed by 5 bases and V by 6 bases; bases with no gene match: 4. For the CDR3, the DNA is TGTGCCAGCAGACCGACAGGGGGGAATGAAAAACTGTTTTTT. The encoded protein is CASRPTGGNEKLFF.

The chain combines TRBV29-1 with TRBJ2-4; TRBD2 is a possible D gene (5 bases). Germline loops: CDR1 SQVTM, CDR2 ANQGSEA. The CDR3 is 17 amino acids. Trimming pared 0 bases from V and 5 bases from J, leaving 20 bases between. The CDR3 loop reads CSVEEEEAGGIENIQYF. CDR3 nucleotide sequence: TGCAGCGTTGAAGAGGAGGAGGCAGGCGGTATCGAAAACATTCAGTACTTC.

The CDR3 DNA reads as TGTGCTAGTGGACGGACTAGCGGGGGTTCCTACGAGCAGTACTTC. Protein sequence: CASGRTSGGSYEQYF. V usage is TRBV12-5 and J usage is TRBJ2-7, with 13 positions matching TRBD2. Germline CDR1 LGHNT, CDR2 FRNRAP. Trimming removed 6 bases from V and 1 base from J; junction bases left unmatched: 3. The CDR3 spans 15 residues.

The chain couples TRBV28 to TRBJ2-7; TRBD1 agrees at 9 bases. Germline assignment: CDR1 MDHEN and CDR2 SYDVKM. This CDR3 is built from 16 residues. V trimming: 4 bases; J trimming: 0 bases; junction bases outside the gene matches: 7. The CDR3 region is CASSSSSGQGSYEQYF. The CDR3 DNA follows: TGTGCCAGCAGTTCTTCCTCGGGACAGGGCTCCTACGAGCAGTACTTC.

The gene calls are TRBV21-1 and TRBJ2-7; the table assigns TRBD1, which was not confirmed against the DNA. TRBV21-1 is reported as a pseudogene. The CDR3 loop spans 14 amino acids. CDR3 region: CAIPFGTGVNEQYF. CDR3 bases: TGTGCCATCCCTTTTGGGACAGGGGTCAACGAGCAGTACTTC.

V usage is TRBV7-9 and J usage is TRBJ2-1; TRBD2 matches 9 bases. Germline CDR1 SEHNR, CDR2 FQNEAQ (reference sequence). The ends lost 5 bases at V and 0 bases at J; junction bases unmatched: 11. This CDR3 has 18 amino acids. The CDR3 DNA reads TGTGCCAGCAGCCAGCCGCGGCGGGGGGGCCCCTCCTACAATGAGCAGTTCTTC. Translation gives CASSQPRRGGPSYNEQFF.

This rearrangement joins TRBV7-2 to TRBJ2-1; 14 nucleotides agree with TRBD2. Germline assignment: CDR1 SGHTA and CDR2 FQGNSA. This CDR3 has 14 amino acids. After removal of 4 bases from V and 9 bases from J, the junction contained 2 bases not matched to a gene. The CDR3 nucleotides are TGTGCCAGCAGCTCGGGGACTAGCGGGGGTGAGCAGTTCTTC. This codes for CASSSGTSGGEQFF.

This chain connects TRBV10-3 to TRBJ1-2; D unresolved. CDR1 and CDR2 from the germline V gene are ENHRY and SYGVKD. The CDR3 totals 13 residues. V was shortened by 5 bases and J by 0 bases, with 7 bases between the two germline ends. The CDR3 DNA reads TGTGCCATCAGTTTGGGCCCTAACTATGGCTACACCTTC. Protein: CAISLGPNYGYTF.